Each of the 21 T cell receptor beta chains below was sequenced from the same sample in a study of cytomegalovirus exposure and HLA in healthy donors. The primer mix had 60 Vbeta and 13 Jbeta primers. The protocol was immunoSEQ multiplex PCR, while the TCRdb copy is restricted to in-frame clones and leaves out a portion. The sample lists 95,000 to 100,000 clones, 75% to 90% seen once, with about 4.3% in the top ten. What was sequenced was PBMCs. The source is a man between 25 and 39 years old in good health and CMV-seronegative.

V gene TRBV19 combines with J gene TRBJ1-2; D may be TRBD1 (5 bases). The V gene lost 1 base and the J gene lost 9 bases, with 9 bases spanning the gap. The CDR3 sequence is 12 residues long. Germline lookup yields CDR1 LNHDA and CDR2 SQIVND (reference sequence). CDR3 DNA sequence: TGTGCCAGTAGTATAGCCAAGGGGAGCTACACCTTC. Translating gives CASSIAKGSYTF.

The chain carries TRBV29-1 and TRBJ2-7; 12 positions match TRBD1. The CDR3 is 14 residues long. V lost 6 bases, J lost 6 bases, and 9 bases stayed unmatched. Germline assignment: CDR1 SQVTM and CDR2 ANQGSEA. This CDR3 reads CSVAVGTGGIEQYF. CDR3 bases: TGCAGCGTAGCAGTTGGGACAGGGGGCATCGAGCAGTACTTC.

Concerning this clone: The junction does not match germline at one end; this may be a read error. The V and J genes are TRBV7-9 and TRBJ2-7; TRBD1 aligns across 7 bases. CDR1 is SEHNR and CDR2 is FQNEAQ in the germline V gene (reference sequence). This CDR3 is 12 amino acids long. As DNA, the CDR3 is TGTTCCAGCACCTACTCAGGGGGCGAGCAGTACTTC. As protein: CSSTYSGGEQYF.

The chain combines TRBV9 with TRBJ2-2, with TRBD2 identical over 11 bases. Germline V gene data show CDR1 as SGDLS and CDR2 as YYNGEE. The CDR3 extends over 18 amino acids. V lost 0 bases and J lost 1; bases outside the gene matches: 5. As DNA, the CDR3 is TGTGCCAGCAGCGTAGAACCCCTAGCGGGGGGGAACACCGGGGAGCTGTTTTTT. Its protein is CASSVEPLAGGNTGELFF.

The chain is built from TRBV7-8 and TRBJ1-2, with a weak D call TRBD1 (6 bases). Per the germline V gene, CDR1 is SGHVS and CDR2 is FQNEAQ. V was cut by 8 bases and J by 3 bases, with 19 bases left in between. The CDR3 is 15 residues long. CDR3 nucleotide sequence: TGTGCCAGCTCAATATCCAGGGGCCGGGACTATGGCTACACCTTC. It encodes CASSISRGRDYGYTF.

The chain has TRBV25-1 and TRBJ2-3; D remains unclear. Germline V CDR1 and CDR2: MGHDK, SYGVNS. The ends were cut back, 3 bases at V and 0 bases at J, with 7 bases in the middle. The CDR3 loop spans 14 amino acids. The DNA for the CDR3 is TGTGCCAGCAGTGACCGCGGTAGCACAGATACGCAGTATTTT. This translates into CASSDRGSTDTQYF.

V is TRBV1 and J is TRBJ2-7; the D call in the table, TRBD1, was not verified against the DNA. TRBV1 is classified as a pseudogene. The CDR3 spans 15 residues. CDR3 amino acids: CTSSQDRSEIYEQYF. The CDR3 DNA reads as TGCACCAGCAGCCAAGATCGTTCAGAAATCTACGAGCAGTACTTC.

This chain uses TRBV5-1 with TRBJ2-7; 10 bases map to TRBD1. V was clipped by 4 bases and J by 0 bases; unmatched bases: 16. The CDR3 contains 19 residues. Germline lookup yields CDR1 SGHRS and CDR2 YFSETQ. The CDR3 loop reads CASSLTTGGFSVSSYEQYF. CDR3 nucleotides: TGCGCCAGCAGCCTTACGACAGGGGGCTTTTCCGTGAGCTCCTACGAGCAGTACTTC.

J is TRBJ2-1 and V is TRBV7-6; maybe TRBD1 (5 bases). There are 15 residues in the CDR3. Trimming pared 1 base from V and 2 bases from J, leaving 9 bases between. The germline CDR1 and CDR2 sequences are SGHVS and FNYEAQ. CDR3 in amino acids: CASSLVGPTYNEQFF. Written as DNA, the CDR3 is TGTGCCAGCAGCTTAGTGGGGCCGACCTACAATGAGCAGTTCTTC.

J is TRBJ2-7 and V is TRBV29-1, with 8 bases aligning to TRBD2. Germline V gene sequence: CDR1 SQVTM, CDR2 ANQGSEA. After removal of 7 bases from V and 0 bases from J, the junction contained 8 bases not matched to a gene. The CDR3 loop spans 14 amino acids. CDR3 residues: CSARLATISYEQYF. CDR3 nucleotides: TGCAGCGCCCGACTAGCGACAATCTCCTACGAGCAGTACTTC.

The chain is built from TRBV28 and TRBJ1-1; a possible D gene is TRBD1 (6 bases). This CDR3 comprises 12 residues. Trimming removed 6 bases from V and 1 base from J, with 6 bases in between. Germline-derived CDR1 and CDR2 are MDHEN and SYDVKM. CDR3 sequence reads: CASSRGNTEAFF. CDR3 nucleotides: TGTGCCAGCAGCAGGGGGAACACTGAAGCTTTCTTT.

The genes are TRBV29-1 and TRBJ2-7; 7 nucleotides agree with TRBD2. V shed 1 base, J shed 3 bases, and the junction held 9 bases outside the gene matches. There are 15 residues in the CDR3. The germline CDR1 and CDR2 sequences are SQVTM and ANQGSEA. CDR3 coding DNA: TGCAGCGTTGAAGTCGGCGGGGAGCGGGGCTACGAGCAGTACTTC. Its protein product is CSVEVGGERGYEQYF.

This clone was seen a handful of times. V gene TRBV6-5 combines with J gene TRBJ1-5; D is unresolved. The CDR3 spans 14 residues. Per the germline V gene, CDR1 is MNHEY and CDR2 is SVGAGI. V lost 6 bases to trimming and J lost 4 bases, with 13 bases between them. The CDR3 region has the DNA TGTGCCAGCAGAGAGGGCCGTCGAAATCAGCCCCAGCATTTT. Amino acids: CASREGRRNQPQHF.

This chain uses TRBV4-1 with TRBJ2-1, with D tentatively TRBD1 (6 bases). V lost 1 base and J 7 bases, leaving 8 bases between the germline ends. The CDR3 consists of 13 residues. Looked up from germline, CDR1 is MGHRA and CDR2 is YSYEKL. The chain's CDR3 is CASSQGTDNEQFF. In DNA, the CDR3 is TGCGCCAGCAGCCAAGGGACAGATAATGAGCAGTTCTTC.

The chain carries TRBV7-9 and TRBJ2-2; 7 bases are a match to TRBD2. CDR1 and CDR2 from the germline V gene are SEHNR and FQNEAQ (reference sequence). The J segment lost 0 bases and the V segment lost 4 bases, leaving 5 bases of the junction unmatched. This CDR3 spans 16 amino acids. The CDR3 bases are TGTGCCAGCAGCTCACGGGCGGGGGCGAACACCGGGGAGCTGTTTTTT. Translated: CASSSRAGANTGELFF.

This chain connects TRBV10-3 to TRBJ1-1, with a weak D call TRBD1 (6 bases). Germline V CDR1 and CDR2: ENHRY, SYGVKD. Trimming removed 8 bases from V and 5 bases from J, with 18 bases in between. This CDR3 has 14 residues. Written as DNA, the CDR3 is TGTGCCATCCAAAGTGAGGGGGGGGGTACTGAAGCTTTCTTT. Translation: CAIQSEGGGTEAFF.

This chain connects TRBV25-1 to TRBJ2-5; 8 nucleotides align to TRBD2. Per germline, CDR1 MGHDK and CDR2 SYGVNS. The CDR3 has 14 amino acids. J lost 2 bases, V lost 6 bases, and 5 bases had no gene match. The DNA for the CDR3 is TGTGCCAGCAGCACCGGACTAGCACAAGAGACCCAGTACTTC. Translated, it gives CASSTGLAQETQYF.

This clone was seen just once. This chain joins TRBV4-1 and TRBJ1-4; TRBD1 matches at 7 bases. The CDR3 contains 17 residues. Trimming removed 6 bases from V and 8 bases from J; junction bases left unmatched: 18. Per germline, CDR1 MGHRA and CDR2 YSYEKL. In DNA, the CDR3 is TGCGCCAGCAGACTAGGGGGCGAACAGCGGCCCCGGGAAAAACTGTTTTTT. Translation gives CASRLGGEQRPREKLFF.

The chain employs TRBV6-5 and TRBJ2-5; 8 nucleotides line up with TRBD2. The CDR3 consists of 15 residues. Per germline, CDR1 MNHEY and CDR2 SVGAGI. Trimming took 5 bases from V and 2 from J; bases not matched to a gene: 7. The DNA for the CDR3 is TGTGCCAGCAGTACCCGGGTAGCGGGGCAAGAGACCCAGTACTTC. Protein product: CASSTRVAGQETQYF.

The chain couples TRBV4-1 to TRBJ2-5; 7 bases match TRBD2. Trimming at V came to 1 base and at J to 1 base, leaving 9 bases not matched to a gene. This CDR3 is built from 17 residues. Germline CDR1 and CDR2: MGHRA and YSYEKL. The chain's CDR3 is CASSQGASGGSQETQYF. The CDR3 DNA reads as TGCGCCAGCAGCCAAGGCGCTTCGGGGGGTTCCCAAGAGACCCAGTACTTC.

The chain carries TRBV14 and TRBJ1-2, with TRBD1 as a possible D gene (6 bases). The CDR3 extends over 14 amino acids. V was shortened by 5 bases and J by 3 bases, with 13 bases between the two germline ends. Germline V lookup: CDR1 SGHDN, CDR2 FVKESK. CDR3 DNA: TGTGCCAGCAGCTTTCTGGACAGAGACTATGGCTACACCTTC. Its translation: CASSFLDRDYGYTF.